The rows below give T cell receptor beta chains drawn from one sample of a study of OX40 agonist ivuxolimab in advanced cancers. Using immunoSEQ multiplex PCR, the repertoire was profiled, and TCRdb retains in-frame clones only, with some absent. The data contain about 60,000 clones, 93% of them singletons. The material sequenced was CD4+ or CD8+ T cells sorted from blood, taken in a trial of the OX40 agonist ivuxolimab. These receptor sequences come from an adult with an advanced solid tumor such as melanoma, head and neck, liver or kidney cancer. Each CDR3 is given with its conserved first and last residue. The D gene is left open where the match is weak.

d_call: TRBD2; j_call: TRBJ2-1; v_call: TRBV6-1; cdr3_aa: CASSVRDYSYNEQFF
d_call: NA; j_call: TRBJ2-1; v_call: TRBV11-1; cdr3_aa: CASNPASSYNEQFF
d_call: NA; j_call: TRBJ2-5; v_call: TRBV7-2; cdr3_aa: CASSQRLGTQYF
d_call: TRBD1; j_call: TRBJ2-1; v_call: TRBV6-5; cdr3_aa: CASRTGQIYNEQFF
d_call: NA; j_call: TRBJ2-7; v_call: TRBV7-6; cdr3_aa: CASSLTDSSYEQYF
d_call: NA; j_call: TRBJ2-7; v_call: TRBV6-5; cdr3_aa: CASSYGGEQYF
d_call: NA; j_call: TRBJ2-7; v_call: TRBV6-1; cdr3_aa: CASSSTDGYEQYF
d_call: NA; j_call: TRBJ2-7; v_call: TRBV28; cdr3_aa: CASSLGLGGYEQYF
d_call: NA; j_call: TRBJ2-7; v_call: TRBV28; cdr3_aa: CASRMGGKGSYEQYF
d_call: NA; j_call: TRBJ2-5; v_call: TRBV9; cdr3_aa: CASSVGGGLGETQYF
d_call: TRBD1; j_call: TRBJ2-7; v_call: TRBV9; cdr3_aa: CASSVGTGVNEQYF
d_call: TRBD2; j_call: TRBJ2-1; v_call: TRBV9; cdr3_aa: CASSVSSSGSSYNEQFF
d_call: NA; j_call: TRBJ1-5; v_call: TRBV28; cdr3_aa: CASRSSERWHF
d_call: NA; j_call: TRBJ2-5; v_call: TRBV29-1; cdr3_aa: CSVESGAGETQYF
d_call: NA; j_call: TRBJ1-1; v_call: TRBV6-5; cdr3_aa: CASSYVGRGVRSEAFF
d_call: TRBD2; j_call: TRBJ2-7; v_call: TRBV10-3; cdr3_aa: CAISPSGELYEQYF
d_call: TRBD1; j_call: TRBJ1-2; v_call: TRBV6-4; cdr3_aa: CASSAGTGGSHGYTF
d_call: TRBD1; j_call: TRBJ2-1; v_call: TRBV7-8; cdr3_aa: CASSIRQGAAVYNEQFF
d_call: NA; j_call: TRBJ2-7; v_call: TRBV19; cdr3_aa: CASSIDAGQYEQYF
d_call: TRBD1; j_call: TRBJ1-1; v_call: TRBV5-6; cdr3_aa: CASSLLPRQGAKTEAFF
d_call: NA; j_call: TRBJ1-1; v_call: TRBV6-1; cdr3_aa: CASETGTLGTEAFF
d_call: NA; j_call: TRBJ2-7; v_call: TRBV28; cdr3_aa: CASSLVSPTYEQYF
d_call: TRBD2; j_call: TRBJ2-7; v_call: TRBV11-3; cdr3_aa: CASNKTSRCEQYF
d_call: NA; j_call: TRBJ2-7; v_call: TRBV19; cdr3_aa: CASSSIRDPQSRIIYF
d_call: NA; j_call: TRBJ1-1; v_call: TRBV27; cdr3_aa: CASSSRDGMNTEAFF
d_call: NA; j_call: TRBJ2-4; v_call: TRBV7-8; cdr3_aa: CASSLTPTPEAKNIQYF
d_call: NA; j_call: TRBJ2-1; v_call: TRBV6-1; cdr3_aa: CASSEGARDEQFF
d_call: NA; j_call: TRBJ2-7; v_call: TRBV19; cdr3_aa: CASSQGPSEQYF
d_call: NA; j_call: TRBJ1-3; v_call: TRBV5-4; cdr3_aa: CASSSDSLDSGNTIYF
d_call: TRBD1; j_call: TRBJ1-2; v_call: TRBV11-2; cdr3_aa: CASSSQGAHLYGYTF
d_call: NA; j_call: TRBJ1-5; v_call: TRBV4-3; cdr3_aa: CASSQDRGGSGNQPQHF
d_call: NA; j_call: TRBJ1-2; v_call: TRBV19; cdr3_aa: CASKFPPASDGYTF
d_call: NA; j_call: TRBJ2-3; v_call: TRBV9; cdr3_aa: CASSVEGDTQYF
d_call: NA; j_call: TRBJ1-5; v_call: TRBV5-1; cdr3_aa: CASRASGTNQPQHF
d_call: NA; j_call: TRBJ2-7; v_call: TRBV21-1; cdr3_aa: CASSGGLWEQYF
d_call: NA; j_call: TRBJ1-1; v_call: TRBV7-9; cdr3_aa: CASSLSDSEAFF
d_call: NA; j_call: TRBJ1-4; v_call: TRBV7-9; cdr3_aa: CASSLPFPYEKLFF
d_call: TRBD2; j_call: TRBJ2-7; v_call: TRBV4-2; cdr3_aa: CASSQGGGRAPYEQYF